This TCR beta chain was captured by sequencing in a study of T cells in pancreatic ductal adenocarcinoma. General study results and limits: Blood clonality (around 0.072) did not differ significantly from tumor (about 0.12).

Assay used: immunoSEQ multiplex PCR; TCRdb lists only in-frame clones, some missing. The table shows 9,000 to 15,000 clones, with more than 80% occurring only once. With regard to this clone: Its antigen remains unknown.

The selected patients with pancreatic ductal adenocarcinoma had surgery but no neoadjuvant therapy. Germline V gene sequence: CDR1 MGHRA, CDR2 YSYEKL. The V segment lost 7 bases and the J segment 5 bases; nucleotides outside the gene matches: 6. CDR3 length: 13 amino acids. The sequenced material came from PBMCs. The receptor comes from a human donor with pancreatic ductal adenocarcinoma. The rearrangement uses TRBV4-1 and TRBJ2-5; TRBD2 matches at 8 bases. CDR3 sequence: CASNRGGLETQYF. Here the CDR3 DNA reads TGCGCCAGCAACCGGGGGGGCCTCGAGACCCAGTACTTC.